This T cell receptor (beta chain) was recorded in a study of persistence of HIV-infected CD4 T cells. Whole-study findings and limits: Bulk TCR data could not be restricted to HIV-1-infected CMV-responding cells.

V lost 0 bases, J lost 8 bases, and 8 bases lay in between. CDR1 and CDR2 from the germline V gene are SGHTS and YDEGEE. The CDR3 runs 12 residues. Regarding this clone: What it binds is unknown.

The immunoSEQ assay was version 4, run in survey mode. Measured with immunoSEQ multiplex PCR; TCRdb has only the in-frame clones, and not every one. This table holds 6,000 to 9,500 clones, less than 75% found once. Cells were stimulated with CMV-infected fibroblast lysates at about 9.4 ug/mL. Responding CD4+ T cells were sorted by upregulation of both CD40 ligand and CD69. The TCR originated in an adult man with HIV who was CMV-seropositive. Sequences were derived from CD4+ T cells sorted from PBMCs after roughly 18-hour stimulation, sampled from a patient who received antiretroviral therapy. The chain is built from TRBV5-8 and TRBJ1-2; D is ambiguous. The CDR3 nucleotides read TGTGCCAGCAGCTTGGAAGGTTACGGCTACACCTTC. It encodes CASSLEGYGYTF.